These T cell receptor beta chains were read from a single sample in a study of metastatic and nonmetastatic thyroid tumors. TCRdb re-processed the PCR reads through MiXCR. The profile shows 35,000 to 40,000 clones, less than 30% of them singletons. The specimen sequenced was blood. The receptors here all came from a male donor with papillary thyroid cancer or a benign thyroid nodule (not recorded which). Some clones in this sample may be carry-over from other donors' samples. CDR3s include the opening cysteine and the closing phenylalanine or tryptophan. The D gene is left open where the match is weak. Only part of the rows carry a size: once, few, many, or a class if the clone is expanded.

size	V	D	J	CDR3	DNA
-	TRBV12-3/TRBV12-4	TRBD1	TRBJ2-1	CASSFGDRRHNEQFF	TGTGCCAGCAGTTTTGGGGACAGGCGACACAATGAGCAGTTCTTC
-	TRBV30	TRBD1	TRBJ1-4	CAWNRGREKLFF	TGTGCCTGGAACAGGGGGCGGGAAAAACTGTTTTTT
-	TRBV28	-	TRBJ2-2	CASSPVTNTGELFF	TGTGCCAGCTCCCCCGTAACGAACACCGGGGAGCTGTTTTTT
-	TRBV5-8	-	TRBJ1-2	CASSSGTVNYGYTF	TGTGCCAGCAGCTCCGGGACGGTTAACTATGGCTACACCTTC
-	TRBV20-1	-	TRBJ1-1	CSEPWGDTEAFF	TGCAGTGAGCCGTGGGGGGACACTGAAGCTTTCTTT
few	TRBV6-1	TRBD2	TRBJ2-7	CASSAGTSGGIYEQYF	TGTGCCAGCAGTGCCGGGACTAGCGGGGGGATTTACGAGCAGTACTTC
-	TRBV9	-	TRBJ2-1	CASSAGRLSHEQFF	TGTGCCAGCAGCGCCGGGAGACTATCACATGAGCAGTTCTTC
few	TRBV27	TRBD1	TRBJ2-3	CASSYSGTGSMITDTQYF	TGTGCCAGCAGTTACTCCGGGACAGGGTCCATGATAACAGATACGCAGTATTTT
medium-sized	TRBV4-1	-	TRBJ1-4	CASTYRDIDREKLFF	TGCGCCAGCACCTACAGAGACATCGACCGTGAAAAACTGTTTTTT
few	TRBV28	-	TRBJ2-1	CASSLYRSDEQFF	TGTGCCAGCAGTTTGTATAGGAGCGATGAGCAGTTCTTC
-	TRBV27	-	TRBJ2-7	CASSLTTNSYEQYF	TGTGCCAGCAGTTTGACGACTAACTCCTACGAGCAGTACTTC
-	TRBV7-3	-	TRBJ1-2	CASSLTSEAGGGYTF	TGTGCCAGCAGCTTAACTTCTGAGGCGGGCGGGGGCTACACCTTC
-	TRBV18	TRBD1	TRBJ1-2	CASRRTGGGDGYTF	TGTGCCAGCCGTAGGACAGGGGGCGGAGATGGCTACACCTTC